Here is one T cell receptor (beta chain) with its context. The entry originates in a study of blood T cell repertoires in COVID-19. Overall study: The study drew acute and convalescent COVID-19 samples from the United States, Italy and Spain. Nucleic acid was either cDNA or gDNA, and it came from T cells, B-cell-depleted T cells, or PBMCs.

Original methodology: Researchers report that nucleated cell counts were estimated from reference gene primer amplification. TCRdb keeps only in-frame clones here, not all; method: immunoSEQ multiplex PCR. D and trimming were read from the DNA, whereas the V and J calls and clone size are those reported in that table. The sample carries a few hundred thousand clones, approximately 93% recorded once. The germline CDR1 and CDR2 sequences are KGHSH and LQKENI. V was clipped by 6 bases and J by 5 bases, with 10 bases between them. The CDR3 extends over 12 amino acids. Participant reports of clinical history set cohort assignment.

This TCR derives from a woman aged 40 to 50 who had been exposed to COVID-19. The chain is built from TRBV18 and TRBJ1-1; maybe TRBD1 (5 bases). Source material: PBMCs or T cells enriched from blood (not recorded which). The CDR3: CASSGAKTEAFF. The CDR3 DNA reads TGTGCCAGCTCTGGGGCGAAGACTGAAGCTTTCTTT.